The T cell receptor beta chain described here comes from a study of long-term antiretroviral therapy in people with HIV. With regard to this clone: Its antigen remains unknown.

Broader study findings: Across all time points, the repertoire was dominated by clones that expanded before ART.

Every single participant having HIV got treatment inside the United States. The assay used was immunoSEQ (version v3.0), run at survey level. Sequencing was performed with immunoSEQ multiplex PCR; in TCRdb, only in-frame clones are kept and a portion is missing. The repertoire holds roughly 30,000 clones, with about 93% as singletons. This material consisted of unsorted PBMCs, taken approximately 6.3 years after starting antiretroviral therapy. This TCR derives from a woman aged 40-49 years with HIV.

CDR3 coding DNA: TGTGCCTGGAGTGGCCGGGGGGGGGCGAGGGGCAATCAGCCCCAGCATTTT. It is translated as CAWSGRGGARGNQPQHF. The chain couples TRBV30 to TRBJ1-5, with TRBD1 as a possible D gene (6 bases). This CDR3 region has 17 residues. From germline, CDR1 is GTSNPN and CDR2 SVGIG (reference sequence). V was cut by 1 base and J by 2 bases, with 18 bases left in between.